Below, 3 T cell receptor beta chains from the same sample are listed, as sequenced in a study of shared clonotypes between healthy human individuals. Cells designated naive CD8 were CD45RO-negative and were positively selected for CCR7, with terminally differentiated effector memory CD45RA+ cells excluded. Profiling relied on immunoSEQ multiplex PCR, and the TCRdb table lists in-frame clones only, not all of them. Of about 580,000 clones detected, roughly 98% appear once; the ten largest clones hold approximately 0.33%. The source material was naive CD8+ T cells sorted from blood. These receptors were obtained from a man aged 25 to 40 in good health.

The genes are TRBV15 and TRBJ2-3, with D possibly TRBD2 on 6 matching bases. The CDR3 has 13 residues. Germline V lookup: CDR1 LNHNV, CDR2 YYDKDF (reference sequence). The germline V and J ends were trimmed by 3 bases and 6 bases, with 10 bases remaining between them. Written as DNA, the CDR3 is TGTGCCACCAGCAGGTCTCGGGAGGATACGCAGTATTTT. Amino acids: CATSRSREDTQYF.

The chain has TRBV7-9 and TRBJ1-1; D perhaps matches TRBD1 (5 bases). The germline CDR1 and CDR2 sequences are SEHNR and FQNEAQ (reference sequence). The ends were cut back, 2 bases at V and 0 bases at J, with 19 bases in the middle. There are 18 residues in the CDR3. CDR3 sequence (DNA): TGTGCCAGCAGCTTAAGGGTATCAGGGTCGGGGATGAACACTGAAGCTTTCTTT. Its protein product is CASSLRVSGSGMNTEAFF. The full variable domain, completed using reference TRBV7-9 and TRBJ1-1, is DTGVSQNPRHKITKRGQNVTFRCDPISEHNRLYWYRQTLGQGPEFLTYFQNEAQLEKSRLLSDRFSAERPKGSFSTLEIQRTEQGDSAMYLCASSLRVSGSGMNTEAFFGQGTRLTVV.

The chain joins TRBV5-4 to TRBJ2-7, with 10 bases identical to TRBD2. The CDR3 runs 15 residues. Germline V gene lookup returns CDR1 SGHNT and CDR2 YYREEE (reference sequence). J gave up 0 bases and V 4 bases, and 4 bases lay outside the gene matches. CDR3 sequence reads: CASSPGTSDSYEQYF. The CDR3 nucleotides read TGTGCCAGCAGCCCGGGGACTAGCGACTCCTACGAGCAGTACTTC.